This is a list of T cell receptor beta chains from one sample in a study of T cell repertoires in cytomegalovirus infection. These receptors' antigens are unknown. A single record per CDR3 protein comes from TCRdb applying MiXCR to the reads. The sample has hundreds of thousands of distinct CDR3 sequences, roughly a third seen once. Sequenced material: cultured PBMCs, taken from culture after CMV antigen stimulation. These TCRs come from a human donor in good health (CMV status not recorded). Some clones in this sample may be carry-over from other donors' samples. CDR3s include the opening cysteine and the closing phenylalanine or tryptophan. The order of the fields is J gene, V gene, clone size, D gene, CDR3 length, CDR3 protein, CDR3 DNA. A D gene is named only where the DNA matches it firmly. Size is stated for part of the rows, as once, few or many counts, or as a class when the clone is expanded.

j_call: TRBJ2-3
v_call: TRBV20-1
clone_size: -
d_call: TRBD2
cdr3_length: 14
cdr3_aa: CSLRTSVIPDTQYF
cdr3_nt: TGCAGTCTAAGGACTAGCGTCATCCCAGATACGCAGTATTTT

j_call: TRBJ2-7
v_call: TRBV7-6
clone_size: few
d_call: -
cdr3_length: 13
cdr3_aa: CASSETEFNEQYF
cdr3_nt: TGTGCCAGCAGCGAAACTGAATTCAACGAGCAGTACTTC

j_call: TRBJ2-3
v_call: TRBV6-5
clone_size: -
d_call: -
cdr3_length: 16
cdr3_aa: CASTPRGAGVSDTQYF
cdr3_nt: TGTGCCAGCACTCCCCGGGGGGCGGGAGTCTCAGATACGCAGTATTTT

j_call: TRBJ2-3
v_call: TRBV4-1
clone_size: -
d_call: TRBD1
cdr3_length: 15
cdr3_aa: CASSLRTGGTDTQYF
cdr3_nt: TGCGCCAGCAGCCTTCGTACAGGGGGCACAGATACGCAGTATTTT

j_call: TRBJ2-4
v_call: TRBV12-3/TRBV12-4
clone_size: -
d_call: -
cdr3_length: 17
cdr3_aa: CASSLGQSPLGVNIQYF
cdr3_nt: TGTGCCAGCAGTTTAGGGCAGTCTCCCCTAGGGGTAAACATTCAGTACTTC

j_call: TRBJ1-1
v_call: TRBV7-9
clone_size: many
d_call: TRBD1
cdr3_length: 15
cdr3_aa: CASSTPDRGQTEAFF
cdr3_nt: TGTGCCAGCAGCACCCCGGACAGGGGGCAAACTGAAGCTTTCTTT

j_call: TRBJ2-7
v_call: TRBV19
clone_size: -
d_call: -
cdr3_length: 16
cdr3_aa: CASSIDRGVNGNEQYF
cdr3_nt: TGTGCCAGTAGTATAGATCGAGGGGTGAATGGCAACGAGCAGTACTTC

j_call: TRBJ2-5
v_call: TRBV9
clone_size: once
d_call: TRBD2
cdr3_length: 16
cdr3_aa: CASSVLAGGGGETQYF
cdr3_nt: TGTGCCAGCAGCGTACTAGCGGGAGGCGGAGGAGAGACCCAGTACTTC

j_call: TRBJ2-1
v_call: TRBV6-1
clone_size: few
d_call: TRBD2
cdr3_length: 16
cdr3_aa: CASSERLAGLYNEQFF
cdr3_nt: TGTGCCAGCAGTGAAAGACTAGCGGGACTCTACAATGAGCAGTTCTTC

j_call: TRBJ2-5
v_call: TRBV19
clone_size: few
d_call: TRBD1
cdr3_length: 16
cdr3_aa: CASSMVQGAYQETQYF
cdr3_nt: TGTGCCAGTAGTATGGTTCAGGGGGCCTACCAAGAGACCCAGTACTTC

j_call: TRBJ2-1
v_call: TRBV11-2
clone_size: -
d_call: -
cdr3_length: 18
cdr3_aa: CASSLDVGGWTGRNEQFF
cdr3_nt: TGTGCCAGCAGCTTAGATGTCGGCGGCTGGACGGGGAGAAATGAGCAGTTCTTC

j_call: TRBJ1-4
v_call: TRBV6-1
clone_size: -
d_call: -
cdr3_length: 13
cdr3_aa: CATRPGPNEKLFF
cdr3_nt: TGTGCCACCCGGCCAGGGCCTAATGAAAAACTGTTTTTT

j_call: TRBJ2-1
v_call: TRBV5-1
clone_size: -
d_call: TRBD2
cdr3_length: 16
cdr3_aa: CASSPILAGGPNEQFF
cdr3_nt: TGCGCCAGCAGCCCGATCCTAGCGGGAGGGCCCAATGAGCAGTTCTTC

j_call: TRBJ2-3
v_call: TRBV30
clone_size: -
d_call: -
cdr3_length: 11
cdr3_aa: CAWSVQDTQYF
cdr3_nt: TGTGCCTGGAGTGTACAGGATACGCAGTATTTT

j_call: TRBJ1-4
v_call: TRBV7-9
clone_size: -
d_call: -
cdr3_length: 15
cdr3_aa: CASSRGSLTGEKLFF
cdr3_nt: TGTGCCAGCAGCCGGGGGTCGTTGACTGGAGAGAAACTGTTTTTT

j_call: TRBJ2-5
v_call: TRBV28
clone_size: few
d_call: TRBD2
cdr3_length: 15
cdr3_aa: CASSSPGREGETQYF
cdr3_nt: TGTGCCAGCAGTTCGCCGGGGCGGGAGGGAGAGACCCAGTACTTC

j_call: TRBJ2-2
v_call: TRBV24-1
clone_size: -
d_call: -
cdr3_length: 14
cdr3_aa: CATSDLGNTGELFF
cdr3_nt: TGTGCCACCAGTGATTTGGGAAACACCGGGGAGCTGTTTTTT

j_call: TRBJ2-6
v_call: TRBV29-1
clone_size: -
d_call: TRBD1
cdr3_length: 14
cdr3_aa: CSVRTGAGANVLTF
cdr3_nt: TGCAGCGTGAGGACAGGGGCTGGGGCCAACGTCCTGACTTTC

j_call: TRBJ2-1
v_call: TRBV6-2/TRBV6-3
clone_size: few
d_call: TRBD2
cdr3_length: 15
cdr3_aa: CATSPVLAGDDEQFF
cdr3_nt: TGTGCCACCTCCCCGGTACTAGCGGGAGATGATGAGCAGTTCTTC

j_call: TRBJ1-1
v_call: TRBV11-2
clone_size: few
d_call: -
cdr3_length: 13
cdr3_aa: CASSLEIQNEAFF
cdr3_nt: TGTGCCAGCAGCTTAGAAATCCAGAATGAAGCTTTCTTT

j_call: TRBJ2-4
v_call: TRBV7-9
clone_size: few
d_call: TRBD2
cdr3_length: 13
cdr3_aa: CASSLEASGSRYF
cdr3_nt: TGTGCCAGCAGCTTAGAGGCTAGCGGGAGTAGGTACTTC

j_call: TRBJ2-5
v_call: TRBV6-2/TRBV6-3
clone_size: -
d_call: TRBD2
cdr3_length: 15
cdr3_aa: CASSSPGLAYETQYF
cdr3_nt: TGTGCCAGCAGTTCTCCGGGACTAGCTTACGAGACCCAGTACTTC

j_call: TRBJ2-1
v_call: TRBV23-1
clone_size: once
d_call: TRBD2
cdr3_length: 16
cdr3_aa: CASSLPRGSSYNEQFF
cdr3_nt: TGCGCCAGCAGTCTCCCGCGGGGGAGCTCCTACAATGAGCAGTTCTTC

j_call: TRBJ2-1
v_call: TRBV5-6
clone_size: few
d_call: -
cdr3_length: 13
cdr3_aa: CASSRRMYNEQFF
cdr3_nt: TGTGCCAGCAGCCGTCGCATGTACAATGAGCAGTTCTTC

j_call: TRBJ1-5
v_call: TRBV12-3/TRBV12-4
clone_size: few
d_call: TRBD1
cdr3_length: 15
cdr3_aa: CASNSGTGRNQPQHF
cdr3_nt: TGTGCCAGCAACTCCGGGACAGGTCGTAATCAGCCCCAGCATTTT

j_call: TRBJ2-1
v_call: TRBV5-1
clone_size: -
d_call: TRBD1
cdr3_length: 15
cdr3_aa: CASSSDGQGVNEQFF
cdr3_nt: TGCGCCAGCAGCTCGGATGGACAGGGGGTAAATGAGCAGTTCTTC

j_call: TRBJ1-1
v_call: TRBV6-2/TRBV6-3
clone_size: many
d_call: TRBD1
cdr3_length: 17
cdr3_aa: CASSGWTGGAGKIEAFF
cdr3_nt: TGTGCCAGCAGTGGATGGACAGGGGGCGCGGGTAAAATTGAAGCTTTCTTT

j_call: TRBJ1-1
v_call: TRBV5-4
clone_size: -
d_call: -
cdr3_length: 18
cdr3_aa: CASSLVRVDRYWNTEAFF
cdr3_nt: TGTGCCAGCAGCTTGGTGCGAGTCGACAGGTATTGGAACACTGAAGCTTTCTTT

j_call: TRBJ2-7
v_call: TRBV5-4
clone_size: few
d_call: -
cdr3_length: 15
cdr3_aa: CASSRPPAGFLEQYF
cdr3_nt: TGTGCCAGCAGCCGCCCTCCGGCGGGCTTCTTGGAGCAGTACTTC

j_call: TRBJ2-1
v_call: TRBV6-2/TRBV6-3
clone_size: once
d_call: -
cdr3_length: 14
cdr3_aa: CASRFEGGSPEQFF
cdr3_nt: TGTGCCAGCAGATTTGAGGGGGGATCCCCAGAGCAGTTCTTC

j_call: TRBJ2-2
v_call: TRBV20-1
clone_size: -
d_call: TRBD2
cdr3_length: 15
cdr3_aa: CSAKVAGGVPGELFF
cdr3_nt: TGCAGTGCTAAGGTGGCGGGGGGGGTACCCGGGGAGCTGTTTTTT

j_call: TRBJ1-2
v_call: TRBV7-2
clone_size: few
d_call: -
cdr3_length: 16
cdr3_aa: CASSLVSGPTNYGYTF
cdr3_nt: TGTGCCAGCAGCTTAGTGTCAGGGCCGACTAACTATGGCTACACCTTC

j_call: TRBJ2-5
v_call: TRBV7-9
clone_size: many
d_call: -
cdr3_length: 15
cdr3_aa: CASSYQGNLDETQYF
cdr3_nt: TGTGCCAGCAGCTACCAGGGTAACCTAGATGAGACCCAGTACTTC

j_call: TRBJ2-2
v_call: TRBV7-6
clone_size: -
d_call: -
cdr3_length: 15
cdr3_aa: CASSTSSGRIGELFF
cdr3_nt: TGTGCCAGCAGCACAAGCTCAGGCCGTATCGGGGAGCTGTTTTTT

j_call: TRBJ2-1
v_call: TRBV20-1
clone_size: -
d_call: TRBD2
cdr3_length: 14
cdr3_aa: CSASAGAPYNEQFF
cdr3_nt: TGCAGTGCTAGTGCGGGAGCCCCCTACAATGAGCAGTTCTTC

j_call: TRBJ2-3
v_call: TRBV2
clone_size: -
d_call: TRBD1
cdr3_length: 16
cdr3_aa: CASSTHPGQGPDTQYF
cdr3_nt: TGTGCCAGCAGTACCCACCCGGGACAGGGGCCAGATACGCAGTATTTT

j_call: TRBJ1-1
v_call: TRBV12-3/TRBV12-4
clone_size: -
d_call: TRBD1
cdr3_length: 14
cdr3_aa: CASRLTGMDTEAFF
cdr3_nt: TGTGCCAGCAGACTGACAGGGATGGACACTGAAGCTTTCTTT

j_call: TRBJ2-3
v_call: TRBV12-3/TRBV12-4
clone_size: -
d_call: TRBD2
cdr3_length: 15
cdr3_aa: CASLKLAGVGDTQYF
cdr3_nt: TGTGCCAGCCTCAAACTAGCGGGAGTCGGAGATACGCAGTATTTT

j_call: TRBJ2-7
v_call: TRBV28
clone_size: -
d_call: -
cdr3_length: 16
cdr3_aa: CASSFPLTELTYEQYF
cdr3_nt: TGTGCCAGCAGTTTCCCATTAACTGAGCTGACCTACGAGCAGTACTTC

j_call: TRBJ2-7
v_call: TRBV12-3/TRBV12-4
clone_size: -
d_call: TRBD2
cdr3_length: 15
cdr3_aa: CASRTSGRAGYEQYF
cdr3_nt: TGTGCCAGCAGGACTAGCGGGAGGGCCGGTTACGAGCAGTACTTC

j_call: TRBJ1-2
v_call: TRBV7-3
clone_size: -
d_call: -
cdr3_length: 13
cdr3_aa: CASSVGPENGYTF
cdr3_nt: TGTGCCAGCAGCGTAGGACCTGAGAATGGCTACACCTTC

j_call: TRBJ2-5
v_call: TRBV12-3/TRBV12-4
clone_size: -
d_call: -
cdr3_length: 13
cdr3_aa: CASSSGRRETQYF
cdr3_nt: TGTGCCAGCAGTAGCGGCCGGCGGGAGACCCAGTACTTC